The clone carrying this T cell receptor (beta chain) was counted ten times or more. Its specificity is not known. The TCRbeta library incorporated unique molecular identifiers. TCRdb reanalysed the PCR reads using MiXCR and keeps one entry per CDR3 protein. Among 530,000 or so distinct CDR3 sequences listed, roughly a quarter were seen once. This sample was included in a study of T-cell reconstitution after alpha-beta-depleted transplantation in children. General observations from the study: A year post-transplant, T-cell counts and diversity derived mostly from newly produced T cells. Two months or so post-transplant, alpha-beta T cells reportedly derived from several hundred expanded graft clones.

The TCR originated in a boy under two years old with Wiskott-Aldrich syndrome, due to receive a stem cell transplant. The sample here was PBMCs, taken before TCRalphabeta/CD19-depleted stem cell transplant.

The DNA of the CDR3 is TGCGCCAGCAGCTTGGACGACTCAAACTATGGCTACACCTTC. Its protein product is CASSLDDSNYGYTF. This chain connects TRBV5-1 to TRBJ1-2; D is ambiguous. Germline CDR1 SGHRS, CDR2 YFSETQ. The CDR3 loop spans 14 amino acids. Trimming took off 0 bases at V and 2 bases at J, with 8 bases between the two ends.